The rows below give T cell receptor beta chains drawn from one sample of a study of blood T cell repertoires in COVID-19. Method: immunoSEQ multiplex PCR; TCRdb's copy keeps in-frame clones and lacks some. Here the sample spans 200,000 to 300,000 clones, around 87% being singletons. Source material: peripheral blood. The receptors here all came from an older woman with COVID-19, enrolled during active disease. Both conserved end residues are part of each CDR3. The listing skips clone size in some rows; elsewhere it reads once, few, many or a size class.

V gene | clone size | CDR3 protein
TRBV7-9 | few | CASSYGGLTEQYF
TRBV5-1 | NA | CASSASGTGVGYTF
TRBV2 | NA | CASTWTSSETQYF
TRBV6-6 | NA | CASSYDRDSPLHF
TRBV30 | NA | CAWSVATYNEQFF
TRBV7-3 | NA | CASSHRGLYTGELFF
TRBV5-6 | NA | CASSLSSNQPQHF
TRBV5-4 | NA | CASSLASPNSPLHF
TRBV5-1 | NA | CASRPATGRVATNEKLFF
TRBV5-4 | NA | CASSPDRAISGANVLTF
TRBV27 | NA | CASSFWSGSNQPQHF
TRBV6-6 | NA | CASTGLAGGPYEQYF
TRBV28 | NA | CASSVSGIRGQPQHF
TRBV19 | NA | CASSWGRVGNEQFF
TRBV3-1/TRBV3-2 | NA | CASSQERLLNYGYTF
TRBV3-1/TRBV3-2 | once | CASSQSSGRGGSYEQYF
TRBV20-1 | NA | CSASPSLGGATSYGYTF
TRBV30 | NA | CAWAGLGSYEQYF
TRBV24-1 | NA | CATSPSGANTEAFF
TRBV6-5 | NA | CASSYPSGELFF
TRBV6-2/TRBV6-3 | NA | CASSARGLAGSYNEQFF
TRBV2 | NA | CASASLGHHQPQHF
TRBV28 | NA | CASREQGRGGYTF
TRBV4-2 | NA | CASSQDPGVTEAFF
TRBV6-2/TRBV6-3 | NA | CASSHTSTGGVTGELFF
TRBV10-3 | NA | CAIRNRAINYGYTF
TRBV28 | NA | CASSFRGGSNQPQHF
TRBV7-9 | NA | CASSLAGQGGAGELFF
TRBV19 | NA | CASSIVELNTGELFF
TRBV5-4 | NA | CASSLDSNYGYTF
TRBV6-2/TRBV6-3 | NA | CASSYSEVLTANYGYTF
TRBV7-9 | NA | CASSFPIRGAGVSYNEQFF
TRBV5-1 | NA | CASSLAFSGANVLTF
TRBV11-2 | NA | CASSRNFGQGFMNTGELFF
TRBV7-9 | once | CASSDRGGTTEAFF
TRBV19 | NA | CASSDTLAGTDTQYF
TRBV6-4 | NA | CASSGPGTDTEAFF
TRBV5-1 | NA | CASSPSGSTGELFF
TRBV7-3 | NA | CASSVAGALNEQFF
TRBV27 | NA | CASSPLAGVSGANVLTF
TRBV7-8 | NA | CASSLEYGGAEETQYF
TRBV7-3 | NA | CASSSSGGRDTQYF
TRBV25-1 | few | CASSGLSGLISYEQYF
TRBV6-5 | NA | CASSYRPGLAVTQYF
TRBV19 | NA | CASSATGGVGEQFF
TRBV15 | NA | CATSRGGFSPLHF
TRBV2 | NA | CASNPGHQVGNSPLHF
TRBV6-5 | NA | CASTYGGGTEAFF
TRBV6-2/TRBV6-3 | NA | CASSYLRERQPQHF
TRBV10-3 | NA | CAISEGNLAGQPQHF